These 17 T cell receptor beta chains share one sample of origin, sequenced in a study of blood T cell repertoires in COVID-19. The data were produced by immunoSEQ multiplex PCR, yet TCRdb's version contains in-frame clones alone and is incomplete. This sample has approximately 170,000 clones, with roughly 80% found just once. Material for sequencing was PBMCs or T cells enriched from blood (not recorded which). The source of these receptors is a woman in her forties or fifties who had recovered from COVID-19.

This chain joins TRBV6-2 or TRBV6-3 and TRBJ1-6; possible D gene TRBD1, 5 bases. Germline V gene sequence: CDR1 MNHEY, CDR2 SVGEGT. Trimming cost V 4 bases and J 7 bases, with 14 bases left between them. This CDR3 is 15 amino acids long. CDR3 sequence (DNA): TGTGCCAGCAGTTTTAGGCAGGGTGCCAATTCACCCCTCCACTTT. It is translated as CASSFRQGANSPLHF.

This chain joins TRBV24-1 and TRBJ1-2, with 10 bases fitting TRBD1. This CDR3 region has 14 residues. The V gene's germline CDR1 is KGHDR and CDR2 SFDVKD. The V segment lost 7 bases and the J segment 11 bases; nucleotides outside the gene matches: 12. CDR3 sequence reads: CATSPGQGQGGYTF. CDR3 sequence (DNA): TGTGCCACCAGCCCGGGACAGGGGCAGGGGGGGTACACCTTC.

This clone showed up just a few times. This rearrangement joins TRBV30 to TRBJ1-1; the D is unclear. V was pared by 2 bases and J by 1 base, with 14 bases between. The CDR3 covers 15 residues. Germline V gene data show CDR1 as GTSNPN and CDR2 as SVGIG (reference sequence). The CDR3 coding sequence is TGTGCCTGGAGTTCGACGGAGATAGAGAACACTGAAGCTTTCTTT. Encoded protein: CAWSSTEIENTEAFF.

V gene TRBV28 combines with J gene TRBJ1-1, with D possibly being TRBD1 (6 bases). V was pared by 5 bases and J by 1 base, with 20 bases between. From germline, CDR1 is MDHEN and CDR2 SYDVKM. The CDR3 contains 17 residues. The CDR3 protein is CASSPSLGDTRNTEAFF. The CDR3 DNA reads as TGTGCCAGCAGTCCCTCCCTCGGGGACACCCGGAACACTGAAGCTTTCTTT.

The CDR3 sequence is CASSWGDSMNTEAFF. The CDR3 bases are TGTGCCAGCAGCTGGGGGGACAGCATGAACACTGAAGCTTTCTTT. The gene calls are TRBV7-9 and TRBJ1-1; 7 positions match TRBD1. This CDR3 has 15 amino acids. Trimming removed 4 bases from V and 0 bases from J; junction bases left unmatched: 5. Germline CDR1 is SEHNR and CDR2 is FQNEAQ (reference sequence).

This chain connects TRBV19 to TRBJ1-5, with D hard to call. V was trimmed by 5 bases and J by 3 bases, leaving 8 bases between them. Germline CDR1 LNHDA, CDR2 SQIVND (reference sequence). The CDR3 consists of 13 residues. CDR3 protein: CASSLADNQPQHF. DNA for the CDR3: TGTGCCAGTAGTTTGGCGGACAATCAGCCCCAGCATTTT.

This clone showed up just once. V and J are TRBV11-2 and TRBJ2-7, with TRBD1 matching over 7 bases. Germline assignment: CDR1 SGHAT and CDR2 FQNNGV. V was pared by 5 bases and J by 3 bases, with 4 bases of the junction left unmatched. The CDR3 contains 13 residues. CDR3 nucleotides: TGTGCCAGCAGCCCCGGGACAGTCTACGAGCAGTACTTC. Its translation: CASSPGTVYEQYF.

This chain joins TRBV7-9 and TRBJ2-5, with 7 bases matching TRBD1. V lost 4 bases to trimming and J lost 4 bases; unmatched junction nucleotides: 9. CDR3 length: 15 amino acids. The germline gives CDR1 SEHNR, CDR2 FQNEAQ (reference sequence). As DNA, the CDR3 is TGTGCCAGCAGCTCAACGACAGGGCAGGGAGAGACCCAGTACTTC. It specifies CASSSTTGQGETQYF. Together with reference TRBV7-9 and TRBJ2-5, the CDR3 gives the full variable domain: DTGVSQNPRHKITKRGQNVTFRCDPISEHNRLYWYRQTLGQGPEFLTYFQNEAQLEKSRLLSDRFSAERPKGSFSTLEIQRTEQGDSAMYLCASSSTTGQGETQYFGPGTRLLVL.

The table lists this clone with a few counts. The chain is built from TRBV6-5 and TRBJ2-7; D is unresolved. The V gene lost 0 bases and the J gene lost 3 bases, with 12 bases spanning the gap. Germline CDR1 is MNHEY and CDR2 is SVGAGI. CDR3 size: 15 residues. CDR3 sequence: CASSYSRLGGYEQYF. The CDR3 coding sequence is TGTGCCAGCAGTTACTCGAGGTTAGGCGGCTACGAGCAGTACTTC.

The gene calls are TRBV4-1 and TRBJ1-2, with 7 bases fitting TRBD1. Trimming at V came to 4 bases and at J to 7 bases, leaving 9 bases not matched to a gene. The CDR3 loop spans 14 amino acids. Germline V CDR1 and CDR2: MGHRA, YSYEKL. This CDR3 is CASSPPGGIVGYTF. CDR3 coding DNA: TGCGCCAGCAGCCCCCCAGGGGGGATAGTTGGCTACACCTTC.

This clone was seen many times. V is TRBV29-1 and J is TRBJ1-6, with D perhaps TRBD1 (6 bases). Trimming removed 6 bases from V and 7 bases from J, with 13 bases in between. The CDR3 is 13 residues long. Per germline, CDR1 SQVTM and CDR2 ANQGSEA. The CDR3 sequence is CSVLEDRNSPLHF. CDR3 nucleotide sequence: TGCAGCGTACTCGAAGACAGGAATTCACCCCTCCACTTT. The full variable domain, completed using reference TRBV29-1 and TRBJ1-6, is SAVISQKPSRDICQRGTSLTIQCQVDSQVTMMFWYRQQPGQSLTLIATANQGSEATYESGFVIDKFPISRPNLTFSTLTVSNMSPEDSSIYLCSVLEDRNSPLHFGNGTRLTVT.

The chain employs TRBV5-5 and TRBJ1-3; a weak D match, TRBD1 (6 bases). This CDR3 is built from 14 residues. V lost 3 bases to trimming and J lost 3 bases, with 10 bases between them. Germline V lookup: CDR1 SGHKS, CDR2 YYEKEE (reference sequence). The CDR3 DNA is TGTGCCAGCAGCTCCGGACAGCTTGGAAACACCATATATTTT. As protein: CASSSGQLGNTIYF.

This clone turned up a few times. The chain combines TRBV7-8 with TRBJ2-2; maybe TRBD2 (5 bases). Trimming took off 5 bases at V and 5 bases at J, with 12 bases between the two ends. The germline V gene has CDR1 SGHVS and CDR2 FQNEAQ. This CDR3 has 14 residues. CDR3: CASSEGIATGELFF. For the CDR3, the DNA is TGTGCCAGCAGCGAGGGCATAGCAACCGGGGAGCTGTTTTTT.

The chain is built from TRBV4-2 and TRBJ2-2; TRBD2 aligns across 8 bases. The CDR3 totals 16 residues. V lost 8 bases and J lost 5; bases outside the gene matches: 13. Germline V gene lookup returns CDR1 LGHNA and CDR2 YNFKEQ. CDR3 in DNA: TGTGCCAGCCGCACAACGGGGGGGGCGTATACCGGGGAGCTGTTTTTT. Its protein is CASRTTGGAYTGELFF.

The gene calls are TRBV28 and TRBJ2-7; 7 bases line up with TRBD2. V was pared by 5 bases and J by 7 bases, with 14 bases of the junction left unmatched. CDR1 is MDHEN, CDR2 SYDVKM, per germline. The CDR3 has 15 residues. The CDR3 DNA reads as TGTGCCAGCAGTGACAACCGGGAGGCCCACGGTGAGCAGTACTTC. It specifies CASSDNREAHGEQYF.

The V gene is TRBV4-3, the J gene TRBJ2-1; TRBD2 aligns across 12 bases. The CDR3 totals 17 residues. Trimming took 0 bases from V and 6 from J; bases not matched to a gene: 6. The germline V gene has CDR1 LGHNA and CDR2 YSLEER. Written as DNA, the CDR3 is TGCGCCAGCAGCCAAGAACTCCTAGCGGGGGGGAGCAATGAGCAGTTCTTC. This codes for CASSQELLAGGSNEQFF.

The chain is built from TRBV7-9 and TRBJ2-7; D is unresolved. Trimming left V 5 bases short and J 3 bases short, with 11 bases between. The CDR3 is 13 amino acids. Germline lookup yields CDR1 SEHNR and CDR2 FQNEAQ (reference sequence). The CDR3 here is CASSQARSYEQYF. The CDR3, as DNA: TGTGCCAGCAGCCAAGCAAGAAGCTACGAGCAGTACTTC.